The next 13 T cell receptor beta chains were all read from a single sample in a study of OX40 agonist ivuxolimab in advanced cancers. The library was produced with the immunoSEQ multiplex PCR assay. This immuneACCESS table, as held by TCRdb, lists in-frame sequences with V and J called but not all clones. Of the missing ones, under half trace to an unresolved V gene in checked studies; the others have no known cause. This sample has roughly 34,000 clones in its table, and roughly 80% of those were observed once. The ten largest clones represent 9% to 15% of the sample. The input for sequencing was CD4+ or CD8+ T cells sorted from blood, taken in a trial of the OX40 agonist ivuxolimab. Source of these receptors: an adult with an advanced solid tumor such as melanoma, head and neck, liver or kidney cancer.

The chain couples TRBV28 to TRBJ2-1, with D tentatively TRBD1 or TRBD2 (5 bases each). In germline, CDR1 is MDHEN, CDR2 SYDVKM. The CDR3 is 15 amino acids. V lost 5 bases and J lost 8, with 19 bases in between. Written as DNA, the CDR3 is TGTGCCAGCAGTGTAAACCGGGACCCCCAGGATGAGCAGTTCTTC. Its translation is CASSVNRDPQDEQFF.

The genes are TRBV4-3 and TRBJ1-4, with D uncertain. The V end lost 0 bases, the J end lost 7 bases, and 15 bases lay between the germline ends. CDR1 is LGHNA and CDR2 is YSLEER in the germline V gene. The CDR3 loop spans 16 amino acids. DNA for the CDR3: TGCGCCAGCAGCCAAGATCAGACCATTTCTGGTGAAAAACTGTTTTTT. The encoded protein is CASSQDQTISGEKLFF.

The chain couples TRBV30 to TRBJ1-4, with D unresolved. The CDR3 is 11 residues long. V lost 5 bases, J lost 8 bases, and 9 bases lay in between. Germline CDR1 and CDR2: GTSNPN and SVGIG (reference sequence). The CDR3 sequence: CAWERGEKLFF. CDR3 DNA: TGTGCCTGGGAGAGAGGGGAAAAACTGTTTTTT.

The rearrangement links TRBV4-1 to TRBJ2-1, with D possibly TRBD2 on 6 matching bases. V was pared by 2 bases and J by 10 bases, with 15 bases between. This CDR3 has 14 residues. The V gene's germline CDR1 is MGHRA and CDR2 YSYEKL. DNA for the CDR3: TGCGCCAGCAGCCAAAAAGGCGGGGCCAGGGAGCAGTTCTTC. This encodes CASSQKGGAREQFF.

The rearrangement joins TRBV5-4 to TRBJ2-7, with D tentatively TRBD2 (7 bases). The CDR3 is 14 amino acids. CDR1 is SGHNT and CDR2 is YYREEE in the germline V gene (reference sequence). The V and J ends lost 2 bases and 1 base respectively, with 10 bases between them. The CDR3 loop reads CASSFGGASYEQYF. The CDR3 coding sequence is TGTGCCAGCAGCTTTGGGGGGGCGTCCTACGAGCAGTACTTC. Full variable domain (missing parts from reference TRBV5-4 and TRBJ2-7): ETGVTQSPTHLIKTRGQQVTLRCSSQSGHNTVSWYQQALGQGPQFIFQYYREEENGRGNFPPRFSGLQFPNYSSELNVNALELDDSALYLCASSFGGASYEQYFGPGTRLTVT.

The V call is TRBV9, the J call TRBJ2-1; 10 nucleotides match TRBD2. The CDR3 contains 15 residues. Germline V gene lookup returns CDR1 SGDLS and CDR2 YYNGEE. The V gene end was trimmed by 2 bases and the J gene end by 6 bases; junction bases not matched to a gene: 5. The CDR3: CASSVGSGRANEQFF. In DNA form, the CDR3 reads TGTGCCAGCAGCGTCGGGAGCGGGAGGGCCAATGAGCAGTTCTTC.

The rearrangement links TRBV30 to TRBJ2-7; tentative D call: TRBD1 (5 bases). The ends were cut back, 0 bases at V and 4 bases at J, with 10 bases in the middle. The CDR3 contains 13 residues. From germline, CDR1 is GTSNPN and CDR2 SVGIG (reference sequence). The CDR3 reads CAWSVGQGYEQYF. CDR3 DNA sequence: TGTGCCTGGAGTGTAGGGCAGGGTTACGAGCAGTACTTC.

The CDR3 is CASSMGERYNSPLHF. CDR3 DNA: TGTGCCAGCAGTATGGGGGAGAGGTATAATTCACCCCTCCACTTT. This chain joins TRBV6-5 and TRBJ1-6; weak D call: TRBD1 (5 bases). CDR3 length: 15 residues. Germline loops: CDR1 MNHEY, CDR2 SVGAGI. Between the trimmed V and J ends, which lost 5 bases and 4 bases, there was a span of 12 bases.

The chain employs TRBV10-2 and TRBJ2-1, with a tentative D call TRBD1 (5 bases). The V end lost 7 bases, the J end lost 8 bases, and 12 bases lay between the germline ends. This CDR3 is 12 amino acids long. Germline V gene lookup returns CDR1 WSHSY and CDR2 SAAADI. The CDR3 spells CASTPGFDEQFF. CDR3 sequence (DNA): TGCGCCAGCACCCCAGGGTTTGATGAGCAGTTCTTC.

The chain links TRBV28 to TRBJ2-7; 10 bases align to TRBD1. The germline V gene encodes CDR1 MDHEN and CDR2 SYDVKM. The length of the CDR3 is 15 residues. The J segment lost 4 bases and the V segment lost 7 bases, leaving 10 bases of the junction unmatched. The CDR3 here is CASTRQRQGAYEQYF. The CDR3 DNA reads TGTGCCAGCACCCGACAGAGACAGGGGGCTTACGAGCAGTACTTC.

This rearrangement joins TRBV27 to TRBJ1-4, with 8 bases aligning to TRBD1. The V gene's germline CDR1 is MNHEY and CDR2 SMNVEV (reference sequence). V was pared by 3 bases and J by 6 bases, with 3 bases of the junction left unmatched. CDR3 length: 14 residues. CDR3: CASSLDRADEKLFF. The CDR3 DNA is TGTGCCAGCAGTTTGGACAGGGCGGATGAAAAACTGTTTTTT.

This clone was seen more than once but under ten times. The chain combines TRBV6-5 with TRBJ2-5; 9 nucleotides line up with TRBD2. The CDR3 extends over 15 amino acids. V shed 6 bases and J 7 bases; nucleotides not matched to a gene: 12. Per the germline V gene, CDR1 is MNHEY and CDR2 is SVGAGI. DNA of the CDR3: TGTGCCAGCAGACCCAGCGGGGGGACCTACGGGACCCAGTACTTC. Its translation: CASRPSGGTYGTQYF.

The chain has TRBV27 and TRBJ2-3; D may match TRBD1 or TRBD2 (5 bases each). Trimming removed 5 bases from V and 3 bases from J, with 15 bases in between. The CDR3 length is 15 residues. The germline V gene encodes CDR1 MNHEY and CDR2 SMNVEV (reference sequence). CDR3 DNA: TGTGCCAGCAGTCCCCGGGACGGACATACAGATACGCAGTATTTT. The encoded protein is CASSPRDGHTDTQYF.